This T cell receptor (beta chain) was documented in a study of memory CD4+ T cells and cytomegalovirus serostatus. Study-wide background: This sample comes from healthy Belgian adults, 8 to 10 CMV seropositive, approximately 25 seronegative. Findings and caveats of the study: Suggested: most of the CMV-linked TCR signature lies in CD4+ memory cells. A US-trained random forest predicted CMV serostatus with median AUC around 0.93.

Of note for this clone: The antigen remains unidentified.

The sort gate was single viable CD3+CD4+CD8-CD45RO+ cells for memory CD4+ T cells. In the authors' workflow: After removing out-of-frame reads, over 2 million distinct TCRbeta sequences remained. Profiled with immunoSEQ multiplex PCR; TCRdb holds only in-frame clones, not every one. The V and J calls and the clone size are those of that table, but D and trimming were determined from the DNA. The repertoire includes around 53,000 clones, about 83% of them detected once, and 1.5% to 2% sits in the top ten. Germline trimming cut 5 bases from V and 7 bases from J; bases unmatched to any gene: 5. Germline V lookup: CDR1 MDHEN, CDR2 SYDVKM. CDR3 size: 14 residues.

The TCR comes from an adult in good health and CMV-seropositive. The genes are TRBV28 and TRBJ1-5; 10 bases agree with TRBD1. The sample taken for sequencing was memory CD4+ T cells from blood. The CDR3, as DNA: TGTGCCAGCAGTCTGCTGGGACAGGGGCAGCCCCAGCATTTT. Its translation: CASSLLGQGQPQHF.